This entry lists 27 T cell receptor beta chains sequenced from one sample in a study of cytomegalovirus exposure and HLA in healthy donors. Use of 60 Vbeta and 13 Jbeta primers characterized the PCR. The repertoire was sequenced with immunoSEQ multiplex PCR; TCRdb's copy has only in-frame clones and lacks some. The profile shows about 170,000 clones, about 62% of them singletons. The sample taken for sequencing was PBMCs. Receptor source: a man aged 35 to 55 in good health and CMV-seronegative.

This chain uses TRBV30 with TRBJ1-5, with 10 positions matching TRBD1. Germline trimming cut 2 bases from V and 1 base from J; bases unmatched to any gene: 5. This CDR3 has 16 amino acids. Germline-derived CDR1 and CDR2 are GTSNPN and SVGIG (reference sequence). CDR3 amino acids: CAWSLRTGGSNQPQHF. The CDR3 nucleotides read TGTGCCTGGAGTCTCCGGACAGGGGGAAGCAATCAGCCCCAGCATTTT.

This clone was found once. V gene TRBV7-8 combines with J gene TRBJ2-7; 9 bases agree with TRBD1. The CDR3 is 17 residues long. The germline gives CDR1 SGHVS, CDR2 FQNEAQ. V was clipped by 6 bases and J by 7 bases; unmatched bases: 19. CDR3 in amino acids: CASSSGTGNPQLQEQYF. The CDR3 bases are TGTGCCAGCAGTTCCGGGACAGGGAACCCCCAGCTACAGGAGCAGTACTTC.

This clone occurred a few times. This chain joins TRBV9 and TRBJ2-3; the D is unclear. Germline values: CDR1 SGDLS, CDR2 YYNGEE. The V and J ends lost 4 bases and 4 bases respectively, with 13 bases between them. The CDR3 runs to 14 residues. CDR3 coding DNA: TGTGCCAGCAGCTCCCGAAGCGCCCCAGATACGCAGTATTTT. Translation gives CASSSRSAPDTQYF. Using reference TRBV9 and TRBJ2-3 for the parts outside the CDR3, the full variable domain is DSGVTQTPKHLITATGQRVTLRCSPRSGDLSVYWYQQSLDQGLQFLIQYYNGEERAKGNILERFSAQQFPDLHSELNLSSLELGDSALYFCASSSRSAPDTQYFGPGTRLTVL.

This clone was picked up many times. The sample has other DNA sequences that encode this CDR3 too. The CDR3 region is CASSRVNTEAFF. The CDR3 DNA sequence: TGTGCCAGCAGTCGGGTGAACACTGAAGCTTTCTTT. The gene calls are TRBV6-6 and TRBJ1-1; D is unclear. The ends were cut back, 5 bases at V and 0 bases at J, with 4 bases in the middle. Looked up from germline, CDR1 is MNHNY and CDR2 is SVGAGI (reference sequence). This CDR3 has 12 amino acids.

V is TRBV5-4 and J is TRBJ1-2; 8 bases line up with TRBD1. Germline V gives CDR1 SGHNT, CDR2 YYREEE (reference sequence). This CDR3 comprises 14 residues. V lost 1 base to trimming and J lost 3 bases; unmatched junction nucleotides: 2. The CDR3: CASSLQGADYGYTF. The DNA of the CDR3 is TGTGCCAGCAGCTTGCAGGGGGCGGACTATGGCTACACCTTC.

The V call is TRBV18, the J call TRBJ1-1; perhaps TRBD1 as D (5 bases). The V end lost 4 bases, the J end lost 1 base, and 13 bases lay between the germline ends. Looked up from germline, CDR1 is KGHSH and CDR2 is LQKENI. The length of the CDR3 is 15 residues. This chain's CDR3 is CASSREGHSNTEAFF. CDR3 bases: TGTGCCAGCTCACGGGAGGGGCACTCGAACACTGAAGCTTTCTTT.

The rearrangement links TRBV19 to TRBJ2-2; 7 positions agree with TRBD1. J lost 6 bases, V lost 9 bases, and 10 bases had no gene match. The V gene's germline CDR1 is LNHDA and CDR2 SQIVND (reference sequence). The CDR3 consists of 14 residues. This CDR3 reads CASWGQPKAGELFF. CDR3 nucleotide sequence: TGTGCCAGCTGGGGACAGCCCAAGGCCGGGGAGCTGTTTTTT.

This chain uses TRBV7-6 with TRBJ2-3; TRBD2 might be the D (7 bases). The V end was cut by 2 bases, the J end by 2 bases, with 11 bases between. The CDR3 extends over 15 amino acids. CDR1 is SGHVS and CDR2 is FNYEAQ in the germline V gene. Here the CDR3 reads CASSLRGGYTDTQYF. The CDR3 region has the DNA TGTGCCAGCAGCTTAAGGGGGGGATACACAGATACGCAGTATTTT.

This clone was counted a few times. The gene calls are TRBV5-1 and TRBJ2-2; D might be TRBD1 (6 bases). CDR1 and CDR2 from the germline V gene are SGHRS and YFSETQ. This CDR3 is built from 15 residues. Between the trimmed V and J ends, which lost 4 bases and 0 bases, there was a span of 10 bases. CDR3 amino acids: CASSLNRANTGELFF. The CDR3 coding sequence is TGCGCCAGCAGCCTGAACAGGGCGAACACCGGGGAGCTGTTTTTT.

The chain links TRBV29-1 to TRBJ2-5, with TRBD2 identical over 12 bases. CDR3 size: 13 residues. V lost 4 bases, J lost 5 bases, and 2 bases stayed unmatched. Germline loops: CDR1 SQVTM, CDR2 ANQGSEA. CDR3 in amino acids: CSVGLAGVETQYF. In DNA form, the CDR3 reads TGCAGCGTTGGACTAGCGGGGGTCGAGACCCAGTACTTC. Supplemented by reference TRBV29-1 and TRBJ2-5, the full variable domain reads SAVISQKPSRDICQRGTSLTIQCQVDSQVTMMFWYRQQPGQSLTLIATANQGSEATYESGFVIDKFPISRPNLTFSTLTVSNMSPEDSSIYLCSVGLAGVETQYFGPGTRLLVL.

The gene calls are TRBV6-5 and TRBJ1-2, with D maybe TRBD1 (5 bases). The V end was cut by 10 bases, the J end by 1 base, with 19 bases between. This CDR3 has 15 residues. Germline CDR1 is MNHEY and CDR2 is SVGAGI. In DNA form, the CDR3 reads TGTGCCACCTCGGGACTCCTAGATCGTAACTATGGCTACACCTTC. Its translation: CATSGLLDRNYGYTF.

This clone was seen only a few times. The rearrangement links TRBV4-2 to TRBJ2-7; TRBD1 is a possible D gene (5 bases). V dropped 0 bases and J dropped 2 bases, with 11 bases sitting between them. The CDR3 is 15 amino acids. Per germline, CDR1 LGHNA and CDR2 YNFKEQ. The DNA of the CDR3 is TGTGCCAGCAGCCAAGATACCGGACAACCCTACGAGCAGTACTTC. Encoded protein: CASSQDTGQPYEQYF.

The chain carries TRBV7-2 and TRBJ2-5; 10 positions match TRBD1. CDR1 SGHTA and CDR2 FQGNSA come from the germline V gene. V dropped 0 bases and J dropped 4; count of bases not matched to a gene: 2. CDR3 length: 15 amino acids. DNA for the CDR3: TGTGCCAGCAGCTTAGCGAGGACAGGGGGAGAGACCCAGTACTTC. This encodes CASSLARTGGETQYF.

In its sample, this clone was seen once. J is TRBJ2-7 and V is TRBV6-1, with D perhaps matching TRBD2 (5 bases). Germline V CDR1 and CDR2: MNHNS, SASEGT. V lost 2 bases to trimming and J lost 5 bases, with 13 bases between them. This CDR3 contains 14 residues. CDR3 amino acids: CASSEPGEENEQYF. The CDR3 nucleotides read TGTGCCAGCAGTGAACCCGGGGAAGAAAACGAGCAGTACTTC.

The V gene is TRBV4-3, the J gene TRBJ1-2; weak D call: TRBD1 (5 bases). Deletions cut 0 bases from V and 5 bases from J, with 16 bases between. Per germline, CDR1 LGHNA and CDR2 YSLEER. The CDR3 contains 16 residues. The CDR3 region is CASSQEARAFVYGYTF. The CDR3, as DNA: TGCGCCAGCAGCCAAGAGGCCAGGGCGTTTGTATATGGCTACACCTTC.

This rearrangement joins TRBV6-5 to TRBJ2-3, with 8 bases aligning to TRBD1. This CDR3 is built from 14 residues. V trimming: 10 bases; J trimming: 4 bases; junction bases outside the gene matches: 10. Germline CDR1 and CDR2: MNHEY and SVGAGI. In DNA, the CDR3 is TGTGCCACCAGACGGACAGGGCCCGCAGATACGCAGTATTTT. Its translation: CATRRTGPADTQYF.

The rearrangement uses TRBV29-1 and TRBJ2-7; perhaps TRBD1 as D (6 bases). Germline V gene lookup returns CDR1 SQVTM and CDR2 ANQGSEA. CDR3 length equals 10 residues. Trimming removed 6 bases from V and 7 bases from J, with 10 bases in between. The CDR3 nucleotides read TGCAGCGTGGGGGACACAGAGCAGTACTTC. Amino acids: CSVGDTEQYF.

The CDR3, as DNA: TGTGCCAGCAGTGAAGGATATCGACTAGCGGGTAATGAGCAGTTCTTC. Its translation: CASSEGYRLAGNEQFF. This sequence joins TRBV6-1 and TRBJ2-1, with 10 positions matching TRBD2. Unmatched junction bases numbered 7, after V lost 1 base and J lost 7 bases. Germline V lookup: CDR1 MNHNS, CDR2 SASEGT. The CDR3 is 16 amino acids.

This sequence joins TRBV7-9 and TRBJ2-4; 7 bases map to TRBD2. CDR1 is SEHNR, CDR2 FQNEAQ, per germline (reference sequence). V trimming: 0 bases; J trimming: 5 bases; junction bases outside the gene matches: 7. CDR3 length: 16 amino acids. For the CDR3, the DNA is TGTGCCAGCAGCTTAGCGGCGGGAGTAGAGGAAAACATTCAGTACTTC. This translates into CASSLAAGVEENIQYF.

This clone was counted between two and nine times. The genes are TRBV7-9 and TRBJ2-1; 8 bases fit TRBD2. CDR1 is SEHNR, CDR2 FQNEAQ, per germline (reference sequence). V dropped 8 bases and J dropped 9; count of bases not matched to a gene: 9. CDR3 length: 13 amino acids. CDR3 sequence (DNA): TGTGCCAGCTCGAAGCGGGAGTATGGTGAGCAGTTCTTC. Its translation: CASSKREYGEQFF.

V and J are TRBV6-1 and TRBJ2-5; 7 bases align to TRBD1. Germline assignment: CDR1 MNHNS and CDR2 SASEGT. This CDR3 comprises 18 residues. The V and J ends lost 0 bases and 6 bases, in that order; junction bases with no gene match: 16. The CDR3 DNA reads as TGTGCCAGCAGTGAAGCGCGTGAGGGGGCGGTTGGGGGAAAGACCCAGTACTTC. It translates to CASSEAREGAVGGKTQYF.

A note on this clone: Relative to the germline gene, one junction end is altered; a read error may explain this. This specimen includes other DNA sequences encoding the same CDR3. The J gene is TRBJ2-7, the V gene TRBV7-2; TRBD1 agrees at 8 bases. Per the germline V gene, CDR1 is SGHTA and CDR2 is FQGNSA. The CDR3 loop spans 15 amino acids. CDR3 sequence: CASSLAGTGAYEQYF. The CDR3 region has the DNA TGTGCCAGCAGCCTAGCCGGGACAGGAGCCTACGAACAGTACTTC.

The V and J genes are TRBV19 and TRBJ2-2, with D tentatively TRBD2 (6 bases). Trimming removed 11 bases from V and 6 bases from J, with 13 bases in between. CDR1 LNHDA and CDR2 SQIVND come from the germline V gene (reference sequence). The CDR3 totals 12 residues. The CDR3 DNA reads as TGTGCCGCAGGGTCTAGCGCCGGGGAGCTGTTTTTT. Translation: CAAGSSAGELFF. Variable domain in full (rest from reference TRBV19 and TRBJ2-2): DGGITQSPKYLFRKEGQNVTLSCEQNLNHDAMYWYRQDPGQGLRLIYYSQIVNDFQKGDIAEGYSVSREKKESFPLTVTSAQKNPTAFYLCAAGSSAGELFFGEGSRLTVL.

This clone was seen a single time. The rearrangement uses TRBV14 and TRBJ2-5, with D uncertain. CDR3 size: 13 residues. V shed 1 base and J shed 11 bases, with 14 bases lying between them. Per germline, CDR1 SGHDN and CDR2 FVKESK. CDR3 amino acids: CASSQGSSGEQYF. The CDR3 DNA sequence: TGTGCCAGCAGCCAAGGGAGTTCGGGTGAGCAGTACTTC.

The rearrangement joins TRBV5-1 to TRBJ1-2; 7 nucleotides match TRBD1. CDR3 length: 12 amino acids. V was clipped by 2 bases and J by 7 bases; unmatched bases: 2. Germline V gene lookup returns CDR1 SGHRS and CDR2 YFSETQ. CDR3 amino acids: CASSFTGAGYTF. The DNA for the CDR3 is TGCGCCAGCAGCTTCACAGGGGCTGGCTACACCTTC.

The sample holds a few counts of this clone. This chain joins TRBV5-1 and TRBJ2-3; D is uncertain. CDR1 is SGHRS and CDR2 is YFSETQ in the germline V gene. Trimming removed 4 bases at V and 7 bases at J, with 16 bases between. The CDR3 runs 14 residues. CDR3 DNA sequence: TGCGCCAGCAGCACCGAGGCCTACACCAATACGCAGTATTTT. Amino acid sequence: CASSTEAYTNTQYF.

V is TRBV28 and J is TRBJ2-3; possibly TRBD2 for D (5 bases). V gave up 5 bases and J gave up 2 bases, with 8 bases separating them. Germline-derived CDR1 and CDR2 are MDHEN and SYDVKM. The CDR3 sequence is 13 residues long. The CDR3 reads CASSLGVTDTQYF. Written as DNA, the CDR3 is TGTGCCAGCAGTCTGGGAGTCACAGATACGCAGTATTTT.